This TCR beta chain is from a study of T cells in Graves' hyperthyroidism and ophthalmopathy. TCR beta CDR3 regions were amplified from RNA transcripts. The study used the HTBI primer set for a first-round RT-PCR of the TCR CDR3. MiXCR, applied by TCRdb to the multiplex PCR reads, yields one record per CDR3 protein. The sample lists 550,000 to 700,000 distinct CDR3 sequences; roughly 50% were seen once. The germline V gene has CDR1 MGHRA and CDR2 YSYEKL. The CDR3 spans 13 residues. The ends were cut back, 0 bases at V and 11 bases at J, with 8 bases in the middle. The rearrangement joins TRBV4-1 to TRBJ1-6; D possibly corresponds to TRBD1 (5 bases). The clonotype comes from an adult woman with Graves' disease, either hyperthyroidism or ophthalmopathy (not recorded which). The sequencing input was peripheral blood or thyroid tissue (not recorded which). The CDR3 is CASSQEEGTPLHF. The DNA of the CDR3 is TGCGCCAGCAGCCAAGAGGAGGGGACACCCCTCCACTTT.